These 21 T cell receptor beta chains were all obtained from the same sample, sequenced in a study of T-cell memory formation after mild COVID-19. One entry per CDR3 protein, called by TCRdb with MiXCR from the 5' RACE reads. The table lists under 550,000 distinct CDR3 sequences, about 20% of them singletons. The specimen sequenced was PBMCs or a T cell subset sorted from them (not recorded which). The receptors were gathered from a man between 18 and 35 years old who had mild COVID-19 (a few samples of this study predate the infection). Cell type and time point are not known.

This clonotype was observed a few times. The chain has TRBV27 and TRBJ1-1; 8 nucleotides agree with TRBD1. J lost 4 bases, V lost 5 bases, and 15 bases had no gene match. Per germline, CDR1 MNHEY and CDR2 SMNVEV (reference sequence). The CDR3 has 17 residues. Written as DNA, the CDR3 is TGTGCCAGCAGTGGACAGGGCCAACCTCTTAGGCGCACTGAAGCTTTCTTT. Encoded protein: CASSGQGQPLRRTEAFF.

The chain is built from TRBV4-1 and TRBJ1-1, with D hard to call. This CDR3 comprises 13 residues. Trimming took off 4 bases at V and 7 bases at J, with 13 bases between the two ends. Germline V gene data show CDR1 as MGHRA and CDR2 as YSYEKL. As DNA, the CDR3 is TGCGCCAGCAGCCTTAATGGGCTAGATGAAGCTTTCTTT. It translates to CASSLNGLDEAFF.

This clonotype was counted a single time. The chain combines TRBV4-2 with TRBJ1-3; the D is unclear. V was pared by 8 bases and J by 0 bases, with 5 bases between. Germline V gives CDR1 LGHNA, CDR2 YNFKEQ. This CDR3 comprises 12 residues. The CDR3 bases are TGTGCCAGCTGGGGCTCTGGAAACACCATATATTTT. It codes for CASWGSGNTIYF.

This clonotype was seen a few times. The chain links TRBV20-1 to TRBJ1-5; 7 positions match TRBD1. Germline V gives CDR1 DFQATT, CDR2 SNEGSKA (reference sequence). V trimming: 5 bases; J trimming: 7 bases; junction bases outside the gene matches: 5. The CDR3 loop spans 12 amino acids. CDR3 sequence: CSAGRQGQPQHF. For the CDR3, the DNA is TGCAGTGCTGGCCGACAGGGACAGCCCCAGCATTTT.

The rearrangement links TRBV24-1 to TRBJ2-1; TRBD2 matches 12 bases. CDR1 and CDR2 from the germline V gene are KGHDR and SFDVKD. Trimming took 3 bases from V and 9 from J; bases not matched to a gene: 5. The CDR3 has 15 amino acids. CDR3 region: CATSDATSGGGEQFF. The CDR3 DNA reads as TGTGCCACCAGTGATGCGACTAGCGGGGGCGGTGAGCAGTTCTTC.

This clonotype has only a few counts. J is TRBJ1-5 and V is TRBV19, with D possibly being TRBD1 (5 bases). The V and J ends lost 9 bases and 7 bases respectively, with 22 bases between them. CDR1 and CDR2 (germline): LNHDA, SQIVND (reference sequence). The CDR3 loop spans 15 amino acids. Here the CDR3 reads CASRRRMIGDQPQHF. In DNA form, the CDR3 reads TGTGCCAGCCGCCGTCGGATGATAGGGGACCAGCCCCAGCATTTT.

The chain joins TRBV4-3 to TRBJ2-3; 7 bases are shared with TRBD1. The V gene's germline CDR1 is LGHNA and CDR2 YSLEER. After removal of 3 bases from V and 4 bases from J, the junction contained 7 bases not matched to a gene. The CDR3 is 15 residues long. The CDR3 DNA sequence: TGCGCCAGCAGCCATCCCGACAGGGAAGCAGATACGCAGTATTTT. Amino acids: CASSHPDREADTQYF.

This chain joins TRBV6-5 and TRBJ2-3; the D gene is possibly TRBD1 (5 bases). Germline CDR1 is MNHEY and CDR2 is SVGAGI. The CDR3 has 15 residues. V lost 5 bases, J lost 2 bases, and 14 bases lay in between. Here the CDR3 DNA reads TGTGCCAGCAGTCTGACAGAAGTTGACACAGATACGCAGTATTTT. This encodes CASSLTEVDTDTQYF.

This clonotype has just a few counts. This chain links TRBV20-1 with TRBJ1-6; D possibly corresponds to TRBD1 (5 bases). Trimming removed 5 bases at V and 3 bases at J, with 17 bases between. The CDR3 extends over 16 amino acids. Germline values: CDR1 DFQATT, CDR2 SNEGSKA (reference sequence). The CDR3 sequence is CSAGGVGDLYNSPLHF. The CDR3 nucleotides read TGCAGTGCTGGCGGGGTTGGGGACCTCTATAATTCACCCCTCCACTTT.

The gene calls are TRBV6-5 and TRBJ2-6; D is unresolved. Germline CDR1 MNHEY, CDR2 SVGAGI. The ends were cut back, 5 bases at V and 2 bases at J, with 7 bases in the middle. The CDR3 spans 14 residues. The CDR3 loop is CASSGRAGANVLTF. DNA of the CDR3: TGTGCCAGCAGTGGTAGGGCTGGGGCCAACGTCCTGACTTTC.

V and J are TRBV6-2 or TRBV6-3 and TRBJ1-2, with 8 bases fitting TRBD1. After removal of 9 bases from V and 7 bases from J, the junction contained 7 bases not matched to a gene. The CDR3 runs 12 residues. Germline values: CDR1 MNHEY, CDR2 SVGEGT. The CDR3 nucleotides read TGTGCCAGTGGACAGGGTCTTGGTGGCTACACCTTC. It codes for CASGQGLGGYTF.

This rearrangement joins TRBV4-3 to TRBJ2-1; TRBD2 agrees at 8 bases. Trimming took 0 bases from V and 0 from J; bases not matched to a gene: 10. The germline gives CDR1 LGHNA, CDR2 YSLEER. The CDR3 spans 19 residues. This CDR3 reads CASSQDNGRADGSYNEQFF. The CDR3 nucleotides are TGCGCCAGCAGCCAAGATAACGGGAGGGCCGACGGCTCCTACAATGAGCAGTTCTTC.

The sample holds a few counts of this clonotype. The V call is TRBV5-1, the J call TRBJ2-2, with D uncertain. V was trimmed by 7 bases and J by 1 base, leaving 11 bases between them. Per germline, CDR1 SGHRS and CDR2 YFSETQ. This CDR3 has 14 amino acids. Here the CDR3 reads CASLGGKNTGELFF. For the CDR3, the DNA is TGCGCCAGCCTCGGTGGGAAGAACACCGGGGAGCTGTTTTTT.

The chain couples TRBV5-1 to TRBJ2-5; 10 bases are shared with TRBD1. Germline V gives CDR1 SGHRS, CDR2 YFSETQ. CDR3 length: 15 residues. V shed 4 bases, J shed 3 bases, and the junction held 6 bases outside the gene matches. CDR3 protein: CASSNDGTGEETQYF. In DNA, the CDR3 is TGCGCCAGCAGCAACGACGGGACAGGGGAAGAGACCCAGTACTTC.

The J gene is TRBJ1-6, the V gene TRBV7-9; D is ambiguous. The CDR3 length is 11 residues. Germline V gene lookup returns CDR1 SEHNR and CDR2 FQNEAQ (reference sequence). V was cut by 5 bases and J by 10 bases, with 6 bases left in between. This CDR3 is CASSAKSPLHF. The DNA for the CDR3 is TGTGCCAGCAGCGCGAAATCACCCCTCCACTTT.

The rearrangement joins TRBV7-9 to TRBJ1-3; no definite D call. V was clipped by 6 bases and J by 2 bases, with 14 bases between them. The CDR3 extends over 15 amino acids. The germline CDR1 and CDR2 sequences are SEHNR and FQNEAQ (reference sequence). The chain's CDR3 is CASRGGERAGNTIYF. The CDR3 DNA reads TGTGCCAGCAGAGGCGGAGAACGGGCTGGAAACACCATATATTTT.

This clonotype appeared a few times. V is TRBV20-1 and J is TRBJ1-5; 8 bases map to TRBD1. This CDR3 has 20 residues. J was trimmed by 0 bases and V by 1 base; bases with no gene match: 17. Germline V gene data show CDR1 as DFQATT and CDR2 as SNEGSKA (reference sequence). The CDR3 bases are TGCAGTGCTAGAGGTCTTTTGGGGGACAGGAGGCTTTCTAGCAATCAGCCCCAGCATTTT. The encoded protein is CSARGLLGDRRLSSNQPQHF.

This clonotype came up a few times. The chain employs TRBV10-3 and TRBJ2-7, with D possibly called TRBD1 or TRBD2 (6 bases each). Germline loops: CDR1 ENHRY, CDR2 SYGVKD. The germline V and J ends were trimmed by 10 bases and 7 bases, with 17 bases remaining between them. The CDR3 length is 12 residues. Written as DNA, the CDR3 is TGTGCCACAGGGGAGGTGGCGGGGGAGCAGTACGTC. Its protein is CATGEVAGEQYV.

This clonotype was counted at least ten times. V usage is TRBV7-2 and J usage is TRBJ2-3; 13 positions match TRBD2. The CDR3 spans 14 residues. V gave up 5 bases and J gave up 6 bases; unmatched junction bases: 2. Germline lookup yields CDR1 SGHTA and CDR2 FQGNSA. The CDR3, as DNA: TGTGCCAGCAGCAAGACTAGCGGGGGGGATACGCAGTATTTT. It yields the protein CASSKTSGGDTQYF.

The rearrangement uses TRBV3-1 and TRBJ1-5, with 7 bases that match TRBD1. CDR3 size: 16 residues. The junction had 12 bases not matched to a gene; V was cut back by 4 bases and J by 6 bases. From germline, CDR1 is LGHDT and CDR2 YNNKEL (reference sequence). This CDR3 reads CASSPQQDRPFQPQHF. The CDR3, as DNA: TGTGCCAGCAGCCCCCAGCAGGACAGGCCATTTCAGCCCCAGCATTTT.

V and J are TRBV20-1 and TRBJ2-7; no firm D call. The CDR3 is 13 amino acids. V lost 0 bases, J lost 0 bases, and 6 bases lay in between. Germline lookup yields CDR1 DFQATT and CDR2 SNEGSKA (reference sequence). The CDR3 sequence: CSARDGGSYEQYV. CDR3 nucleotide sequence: TGCAGTGCTAGAGACGGCGGCTCCTACGAGCAGTACGTC.